This T cell receptor beta chain originates from a study of CD8+ T cells in alopecia areata. Treatment defined: oral pan-JAK inhibitor, 5-10 mg twice daily. PBMC-derived CD4+ and CD8+ T cells were sorted. This CDR3 is 11 amino acids long. CDR1 is DFQATT and CDR2 is SNEGSKA in the germline V gene (reference sequence). The ends lost 5 bases at V and 6 bases at J; junction bases unmatched: 4. cDNA prepared by RNA extraction and subsequent reverse transcription served as the template for sequencing. Produced via immunoSEQ multiplex PCR; TCRdb's table is partial and in-frame only. Counted here are 210,000 or so clones, approximately 72% occurring once; the ten biggest clones make up more than 0.95%.

The gene calls are TRBV20-1 and TRBJ2-7, with 7 bases that match TRBD1. This sequence was found in a human donor with alopecia areata. The sample was CD4+ T cells sorted from blood, taken at approximately week 42, from a patient treated with tofacitinib. The CDR3 nucleotides read TGCAGTGCTCAAGACAGGGCCGAGCAGTACTTC. It is translated as CSAQDRAEQYF.